This T cell receptor beta chain was recorded in a study of blood T cell repertoires in COVID-19. Whole-study context: There were acute and convalescent COVID-19 samples, and they came from the United States, Italy and Spain. T cells, B-cell-depleted T cells, or PBMCs provided the cDNA or gDNA that served as material.

Germline V gene lookup returns CDR1 MNHEY and CDR2 SVGAGI. J was trimmed by 6 bases and V by 7 bases; bases with no gene match: 10. The CDR3 spans 14 residues. In the study's own analysis: Quantification of nucleated cells was approximated via reference gene primer amplification. The table came from immunoSEQ multiplex PCR; TCRdb's copy has only in-frame clones and leaves some out. V and J calls plus clone size are reproduced from that table; the DNA served to infer D and trimming. Of 100,000 to 150,000 clones in the sample, over 75% were seen once. Sequencing input: peripheral blood. The chain combines TRBV6-5 with TRBJ1-2; 8 nucleotides agree with TRBD1. This clonotype was sampled from an elderly man with active or convalescent COVID-19. CDR3 amino acids: CASMAPTGVHGYTF. CDR3 nucleotides: TGTGCCAGCATGGCACCGACAGGGGTGCATGGCTACACCTTC.